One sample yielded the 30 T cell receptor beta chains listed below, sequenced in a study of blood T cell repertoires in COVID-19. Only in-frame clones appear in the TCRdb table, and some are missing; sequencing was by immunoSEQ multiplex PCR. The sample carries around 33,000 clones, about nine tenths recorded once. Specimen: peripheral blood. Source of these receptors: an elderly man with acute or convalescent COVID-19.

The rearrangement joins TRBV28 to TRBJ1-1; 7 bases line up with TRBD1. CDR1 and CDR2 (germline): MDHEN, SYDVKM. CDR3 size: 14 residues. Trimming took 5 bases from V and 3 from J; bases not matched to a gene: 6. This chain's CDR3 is CASSLRQGYTEAFF. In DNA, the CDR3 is TGTGCCAGCAGTCTCCGACAGGGCTACACTGAAGCTTTCTTT. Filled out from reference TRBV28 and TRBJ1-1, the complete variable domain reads DVKVTQSSRYLVKRTGEKVFLECVQDMDHENMFWYRQDPGLGLRLIYFSYDVKMKEKGDIPEGYSVSREKKERFSLILESASTNQTSMYLCASSLRQGYTEAFFGQGTRLTVV.

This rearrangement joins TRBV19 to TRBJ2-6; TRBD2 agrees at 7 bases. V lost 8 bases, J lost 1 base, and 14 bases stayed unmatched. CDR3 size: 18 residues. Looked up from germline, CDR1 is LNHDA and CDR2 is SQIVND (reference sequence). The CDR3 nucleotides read TGTGCCAGTTCCTTGGGAGGGCTAGTGATTTCTGGGGCCAACGTCCTGACTTTC. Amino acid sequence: CASSLGGLVISGANVLTF.

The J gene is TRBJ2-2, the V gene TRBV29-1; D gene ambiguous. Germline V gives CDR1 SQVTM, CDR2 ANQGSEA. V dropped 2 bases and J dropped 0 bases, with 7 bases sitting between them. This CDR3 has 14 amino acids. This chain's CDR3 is CSVERSPNTGELFF. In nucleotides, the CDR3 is TGCAGCGTTGAAAGGAGTCCGAACACCGGGGAGCTGTTTTTT.

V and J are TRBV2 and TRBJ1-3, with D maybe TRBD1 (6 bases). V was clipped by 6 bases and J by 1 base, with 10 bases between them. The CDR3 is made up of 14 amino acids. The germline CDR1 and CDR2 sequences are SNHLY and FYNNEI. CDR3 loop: CASSGRGSGNTIYF. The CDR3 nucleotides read TGTGCCAGCAGCGGCAGGGGTTCTGGAAACACCATATATTTT.

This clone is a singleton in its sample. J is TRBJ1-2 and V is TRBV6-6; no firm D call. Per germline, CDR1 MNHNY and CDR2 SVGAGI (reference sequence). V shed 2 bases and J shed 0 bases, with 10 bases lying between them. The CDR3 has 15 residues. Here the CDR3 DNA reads TGTGCCAGCAGTTACCTCCGAGGGACTAACTATGGCTACACCTTC. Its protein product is CASSYLRGTNYGYTF.

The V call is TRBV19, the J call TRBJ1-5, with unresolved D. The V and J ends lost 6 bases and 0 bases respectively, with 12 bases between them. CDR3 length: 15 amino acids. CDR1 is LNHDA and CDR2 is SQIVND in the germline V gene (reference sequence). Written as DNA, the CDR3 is TGTGCCAGTAGAAGGACTGACCATAGCAATCAGCCCCAGCATTTT. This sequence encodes CASRRTDHSNQPQHF.

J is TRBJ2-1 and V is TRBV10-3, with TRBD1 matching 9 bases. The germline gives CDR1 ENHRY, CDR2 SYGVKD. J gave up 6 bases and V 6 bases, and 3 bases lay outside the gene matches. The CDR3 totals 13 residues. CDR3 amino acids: CAISRGQGNEQFF. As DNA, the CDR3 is TGTGCCATCAGCAGGGGACAGGGCAATGAGCAGTTCTTC.

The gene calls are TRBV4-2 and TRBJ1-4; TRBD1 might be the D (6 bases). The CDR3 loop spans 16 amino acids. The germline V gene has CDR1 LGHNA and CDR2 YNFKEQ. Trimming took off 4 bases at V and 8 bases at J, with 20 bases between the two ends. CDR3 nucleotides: TGTGCCAGCAGCCCCTCTTTACTTGGGGGCGAAGAAAAACTGTTTTTT. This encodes CASSPSLLGGEEKLFF.

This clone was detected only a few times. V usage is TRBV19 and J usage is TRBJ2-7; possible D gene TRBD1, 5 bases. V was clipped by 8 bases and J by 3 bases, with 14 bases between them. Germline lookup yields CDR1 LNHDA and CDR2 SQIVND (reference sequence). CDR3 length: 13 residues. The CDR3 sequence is CASSPAGLYEQYF. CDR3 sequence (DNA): TGTGCCAGTTCGCCGGCAGGGCTCTACGAGCAGTACTTC.

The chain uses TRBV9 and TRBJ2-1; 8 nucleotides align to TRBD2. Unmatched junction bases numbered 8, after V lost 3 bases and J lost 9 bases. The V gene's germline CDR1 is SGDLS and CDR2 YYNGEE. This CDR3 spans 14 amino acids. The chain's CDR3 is CASSAQAGVGEQFF. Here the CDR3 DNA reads TGTGCCAGCAGCGCACAAGCGGGGGTAGGTGAGCAGTTCTTC.

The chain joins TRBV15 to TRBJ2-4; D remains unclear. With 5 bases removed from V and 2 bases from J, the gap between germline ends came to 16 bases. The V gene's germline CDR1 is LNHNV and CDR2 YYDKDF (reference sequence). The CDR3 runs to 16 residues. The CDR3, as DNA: TGTGCCACCAGCGGGCCCCCTTCGTGGACCAAAAACATTCAGTACTTC. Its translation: CATSGPPSWTKNIQYF.

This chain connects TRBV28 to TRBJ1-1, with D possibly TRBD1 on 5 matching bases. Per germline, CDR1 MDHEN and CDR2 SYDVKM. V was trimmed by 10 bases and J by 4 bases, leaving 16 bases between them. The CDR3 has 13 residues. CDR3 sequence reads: CATSKTVPTEAFF. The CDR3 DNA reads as TGTGCCACCTCTAAGACAGTTCCCACTGAAGCTTTCTTT.

Here the CDR3 reads CAWAGGTGVSYGYTF. CDR3 DNA sequence: TGTGCCTGGGCAGGGGGGACAGGGGTGAGCTATGGCTACACCTTC. V and J are TRBV30 and TRBJ1-2; 10 nucleotides match TRBD1. Trimming cost V 5 bases and J 4 bases; bases outside gene matches: 10. This CDR3 comprises 15 residues. The V gene's germline CDR1 is GTSNPN and CDR2 SVGIG (reference sequence).

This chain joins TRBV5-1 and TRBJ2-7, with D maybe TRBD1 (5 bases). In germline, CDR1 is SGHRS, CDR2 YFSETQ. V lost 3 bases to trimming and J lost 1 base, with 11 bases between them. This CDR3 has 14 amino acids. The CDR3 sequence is CASSSWSGSYEQYF. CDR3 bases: TGCGCCAGCAGCTCCTGGTCAGGGTCCTACGAGCAGTACTTC.

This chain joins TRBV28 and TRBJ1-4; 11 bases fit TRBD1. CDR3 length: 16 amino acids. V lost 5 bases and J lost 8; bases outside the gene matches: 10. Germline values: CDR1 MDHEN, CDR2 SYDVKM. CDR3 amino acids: CASSPGQGAISEKLFF. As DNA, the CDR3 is TGTGCCAGCAGTCCAGGACAGGGGGCGATAAGCGAAAAACTGTTTTTT.

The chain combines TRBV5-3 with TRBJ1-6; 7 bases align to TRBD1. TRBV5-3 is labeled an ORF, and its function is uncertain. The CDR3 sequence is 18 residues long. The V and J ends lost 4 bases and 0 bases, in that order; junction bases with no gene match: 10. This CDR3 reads CARSVGTAFSSYNSPLHF. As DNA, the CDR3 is TGTGCCAGAAGCGTCGGGACAGCCTTTAGCTCCTATAATTCACCCCTCCACTTT.

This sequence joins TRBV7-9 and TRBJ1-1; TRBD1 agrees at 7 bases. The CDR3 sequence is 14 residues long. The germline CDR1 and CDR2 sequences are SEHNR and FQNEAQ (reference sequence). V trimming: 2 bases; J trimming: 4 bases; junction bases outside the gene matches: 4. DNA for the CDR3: TGTGCCAGCAGCTTACGGACAGGTTTCACTGAAGCTTTCTTT. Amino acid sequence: CASSLRTGFTEAFF.

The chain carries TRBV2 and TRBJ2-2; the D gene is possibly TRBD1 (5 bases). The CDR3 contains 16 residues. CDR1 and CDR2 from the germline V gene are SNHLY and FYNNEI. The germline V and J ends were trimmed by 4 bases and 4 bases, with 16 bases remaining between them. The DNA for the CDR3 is TGTGCCAGCAGTGCGTCGGACATTTCTAGCACCGGGGAGCTGTTTTTT. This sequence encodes CASSASDISSTGELFF.

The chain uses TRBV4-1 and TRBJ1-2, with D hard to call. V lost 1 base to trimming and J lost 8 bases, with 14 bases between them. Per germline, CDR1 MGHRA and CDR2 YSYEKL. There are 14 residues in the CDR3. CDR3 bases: TGCGCCAGCAGCCAAGTGTCCGGGGTTGGCGGCTACACCTTC. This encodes CASSQVSGVGGYTF.

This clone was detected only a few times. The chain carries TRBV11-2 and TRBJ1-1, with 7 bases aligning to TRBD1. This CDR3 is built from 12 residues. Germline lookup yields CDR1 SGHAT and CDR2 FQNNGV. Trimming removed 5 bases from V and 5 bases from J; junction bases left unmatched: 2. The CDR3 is CASSRQGTEAFF. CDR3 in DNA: TGTGCCAGCAGCAGACAGGGAACTGAAGCTTTCTTT. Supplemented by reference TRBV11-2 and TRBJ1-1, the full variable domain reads EAGVAQSPRYKIIEKRQSVAFWCNPISGHATLYWYQQILGQGPKLLIQFQNNGVVDDSQLPKDRFSAERLKGVDSTLKIQPAKLEDSAVYLCASSRQGTEAFFGQGTRLTVV.

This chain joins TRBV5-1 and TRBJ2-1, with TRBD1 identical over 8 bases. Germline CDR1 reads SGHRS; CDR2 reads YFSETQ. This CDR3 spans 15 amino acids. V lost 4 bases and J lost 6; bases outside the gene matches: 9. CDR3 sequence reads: CASSGSGGAFNEQFF. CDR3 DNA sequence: TGCGCCAGCAGCGGGTCAGGGGGCGCGTTCAATGAGCAGTTCTTC.

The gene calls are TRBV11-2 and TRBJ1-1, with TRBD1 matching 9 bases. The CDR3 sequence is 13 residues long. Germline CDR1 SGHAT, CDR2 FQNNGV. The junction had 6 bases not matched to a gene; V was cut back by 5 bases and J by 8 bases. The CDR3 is CASSLTGQGEAFF. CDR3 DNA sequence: TGTGCCAGCAGCCTAACAGGACAGGGGGAAGCTTTCTTT. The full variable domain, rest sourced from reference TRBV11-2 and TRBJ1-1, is EAGVAQSPRYKIIEKRQSVAFWCNPISGHATLYWYQQILGQGPKLLIQFQNNGVVDDSQLPKDRFSAERLKGVDSTLKIQPAKLEDSAVYLCASSLTGQGEAFFGQGTRLTVV.

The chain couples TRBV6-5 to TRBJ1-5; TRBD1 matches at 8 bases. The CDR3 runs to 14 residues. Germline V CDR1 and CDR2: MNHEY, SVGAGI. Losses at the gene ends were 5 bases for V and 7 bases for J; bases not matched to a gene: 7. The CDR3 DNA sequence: TGTGCCAGCAGTACCGTGACAGGGGTACAGCCCCAGCATTTT. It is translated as CASSTVTGVQPQHF.

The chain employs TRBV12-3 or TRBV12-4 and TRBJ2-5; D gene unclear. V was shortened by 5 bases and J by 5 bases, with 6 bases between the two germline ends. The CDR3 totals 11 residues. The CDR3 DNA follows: TGTGCCAGCAGTCTAAGTGAGACCCAGTACTTC. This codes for CASSLSETQYF.

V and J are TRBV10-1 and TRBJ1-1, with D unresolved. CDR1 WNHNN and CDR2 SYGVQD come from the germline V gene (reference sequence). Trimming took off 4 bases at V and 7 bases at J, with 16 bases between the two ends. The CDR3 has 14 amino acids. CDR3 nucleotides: TGCGCCAGCAGTGTAACCGGGATCCGTAGTGAAGCTTTCTTT. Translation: CASSVTGIRSEAFF.

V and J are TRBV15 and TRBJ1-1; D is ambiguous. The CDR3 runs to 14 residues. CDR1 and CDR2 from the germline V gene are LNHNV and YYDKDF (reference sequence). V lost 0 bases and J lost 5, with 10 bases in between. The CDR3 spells CATSRERGRTEAFF. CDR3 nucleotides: TGTGCCACCAGCAGAGAGCGGGGAAGGACTGAAGCTTTCTTT.

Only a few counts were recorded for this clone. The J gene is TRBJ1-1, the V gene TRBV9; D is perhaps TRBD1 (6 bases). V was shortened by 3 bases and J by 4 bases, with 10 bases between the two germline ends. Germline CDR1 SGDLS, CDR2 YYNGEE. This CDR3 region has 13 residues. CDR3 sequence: CASSGVRGTEAFF. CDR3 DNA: TGTGCCAGCAGCGGAGTCAGGGGCACTGAAGCTTTCTTT.

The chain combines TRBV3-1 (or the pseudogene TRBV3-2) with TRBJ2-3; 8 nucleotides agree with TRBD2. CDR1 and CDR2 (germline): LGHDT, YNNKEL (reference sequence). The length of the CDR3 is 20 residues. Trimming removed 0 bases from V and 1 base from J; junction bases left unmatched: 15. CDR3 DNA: TGTGCCAGCAGCCAAGACGTAGCGGGGTTCTATGCTAGCGGCACAGATACGCAGTATTTT. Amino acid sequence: CASSQDVAGFYASGTDTQYF.

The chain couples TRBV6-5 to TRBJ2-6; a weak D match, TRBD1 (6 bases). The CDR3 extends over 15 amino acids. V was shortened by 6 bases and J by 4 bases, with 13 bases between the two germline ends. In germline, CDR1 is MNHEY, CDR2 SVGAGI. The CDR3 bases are TGTGCCAGCAGCAGGGGATCGGTAGGGGCCAACGTCCTGACTTTC. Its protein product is CASSRGSVGANVLTF.

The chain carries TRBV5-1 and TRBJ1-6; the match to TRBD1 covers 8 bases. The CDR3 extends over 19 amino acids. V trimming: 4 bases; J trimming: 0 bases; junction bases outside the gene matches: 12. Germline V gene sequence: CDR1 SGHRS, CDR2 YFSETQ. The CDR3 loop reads CASSLAGTGRSSYNSPLHF. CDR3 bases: TGCGCCAGCAGCCTAGCCGGGACAGGTCGTAGCTCCTATAATTCACCCCTCCACTTT.